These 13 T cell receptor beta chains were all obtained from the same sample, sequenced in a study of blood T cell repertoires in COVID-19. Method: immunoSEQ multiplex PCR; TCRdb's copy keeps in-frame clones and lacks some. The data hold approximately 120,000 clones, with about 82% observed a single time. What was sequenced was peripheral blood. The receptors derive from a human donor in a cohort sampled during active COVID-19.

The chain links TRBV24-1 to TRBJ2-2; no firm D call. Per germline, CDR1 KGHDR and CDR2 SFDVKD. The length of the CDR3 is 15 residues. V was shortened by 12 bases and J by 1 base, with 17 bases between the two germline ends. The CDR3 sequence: CAPVAGSENTGELFF. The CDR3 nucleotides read TGTGCCCCGGTTGCAGGTTCTGAGAACACCGGGGAGCTGTTTTTT.

This chain's CDR3 is CASSVATGGGRAQYF. The CDR3 region has the DNA TGTGCCAGCAGCGTAGCTACCGGGGGGGGGCGGGCGCAGTATTTT. The chain carries TRBV9 and TRBJ2-3, with 8 bases identical to TRBD2. J was trimmed by 10 bases and V by 0 bases; bases with no gene match: 10. From germline, CDR1 is SGDLS and CDR2 YYNGEE. The CDR3 loop spans 15 amino acids.

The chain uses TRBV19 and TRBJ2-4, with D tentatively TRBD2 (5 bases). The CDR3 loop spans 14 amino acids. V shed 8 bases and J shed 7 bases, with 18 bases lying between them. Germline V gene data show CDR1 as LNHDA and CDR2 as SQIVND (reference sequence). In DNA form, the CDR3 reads TGTGCCAGTGGACTTGACGGTGGCTGGAACATTCAGTACTTC. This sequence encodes CASGLDGGWNIQYF.

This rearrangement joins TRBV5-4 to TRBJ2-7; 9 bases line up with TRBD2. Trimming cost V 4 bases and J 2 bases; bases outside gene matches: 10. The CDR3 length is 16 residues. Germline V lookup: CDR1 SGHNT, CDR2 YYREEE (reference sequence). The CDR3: CASSTKLAGDAYEQYF. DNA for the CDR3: TGTGCCAGCAGCACGAAACTAGCGGGTGACGCCTACGAGCAGTACTTC.

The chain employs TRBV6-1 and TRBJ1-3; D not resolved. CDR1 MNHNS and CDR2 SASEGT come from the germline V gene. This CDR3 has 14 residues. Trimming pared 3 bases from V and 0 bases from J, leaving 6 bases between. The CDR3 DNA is TGTGCCAGCAGTGACCCCGGCTCTGGAAACACCATATATTTT. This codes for CASSDPGSGNTIYF.

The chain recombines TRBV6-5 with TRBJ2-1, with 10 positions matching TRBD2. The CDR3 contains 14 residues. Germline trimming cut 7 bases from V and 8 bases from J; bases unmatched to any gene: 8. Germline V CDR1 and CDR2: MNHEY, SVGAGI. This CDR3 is CASNPSGSLYEQFF. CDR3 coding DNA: TGTGCCAGCAACCCTAGCGGGAGCCTCTATGAGCAGTTCTTC.

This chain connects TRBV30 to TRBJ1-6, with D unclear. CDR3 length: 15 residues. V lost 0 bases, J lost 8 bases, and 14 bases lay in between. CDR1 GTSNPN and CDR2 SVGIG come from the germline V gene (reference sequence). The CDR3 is CAWSVPGSWDSPLHF. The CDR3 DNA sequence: TGTGCCTGGAGTGTACCCGGGAGTTGGGATTCACCCCTCCACTTT.

DNA for the CDR3: TGTGCCAGCTCACCAGGACTAGCGGGAGTGGAAGAGACCCAGTACTTC. This translates into CASSPGLAGVEETQYF. V usage is TRBV18 and J usage is TRBJ2-5; TRBD2 matches at 13 bases. Germline assignment: CDR1 KGHSH and CDR2 LQKENI. After removal of 2 bases from V and 3 bases from J, the junction contained 3 bases not matched to a gene. CDR3 length: 16 amino acids.

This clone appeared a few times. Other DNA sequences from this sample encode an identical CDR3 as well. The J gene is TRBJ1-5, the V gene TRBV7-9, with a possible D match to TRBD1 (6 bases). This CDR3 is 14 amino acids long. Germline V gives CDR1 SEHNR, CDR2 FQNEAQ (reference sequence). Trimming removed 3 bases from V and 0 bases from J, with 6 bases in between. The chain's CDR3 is CASSLDSSNQPQHF. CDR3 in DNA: TGTGCCAGCAGCTTGGACAGTAGCAATCAGCCCCAGCATTTT.

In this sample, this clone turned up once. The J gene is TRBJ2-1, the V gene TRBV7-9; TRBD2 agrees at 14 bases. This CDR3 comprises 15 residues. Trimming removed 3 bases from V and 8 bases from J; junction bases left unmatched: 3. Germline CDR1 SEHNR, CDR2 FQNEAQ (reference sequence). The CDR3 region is CASSLGTSGSDEQFF. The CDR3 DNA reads TGTGCCAGCAGCTTGGGGACTAGCGGGAGCGATGAGCAGTTCTTC.

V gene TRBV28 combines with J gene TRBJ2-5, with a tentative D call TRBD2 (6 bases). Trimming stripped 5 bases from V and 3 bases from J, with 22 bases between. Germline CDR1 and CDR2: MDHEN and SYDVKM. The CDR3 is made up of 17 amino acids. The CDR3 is CASSLGAREIGEETQYF. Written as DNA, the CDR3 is TGTGCCAGCAGTCTAGGGGCTCGGGAGATCGGTGAAGAGACCCAGTACTTC.

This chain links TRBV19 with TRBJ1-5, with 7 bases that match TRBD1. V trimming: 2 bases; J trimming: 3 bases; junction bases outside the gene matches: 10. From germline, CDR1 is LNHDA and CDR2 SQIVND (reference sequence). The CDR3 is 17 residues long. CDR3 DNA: TGTGCCAGTAGTATAATCCCCGCAGGGGGGTTCAATCAGCCCCAGCATTTT. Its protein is CASSIIPAGGFNQPQHF.

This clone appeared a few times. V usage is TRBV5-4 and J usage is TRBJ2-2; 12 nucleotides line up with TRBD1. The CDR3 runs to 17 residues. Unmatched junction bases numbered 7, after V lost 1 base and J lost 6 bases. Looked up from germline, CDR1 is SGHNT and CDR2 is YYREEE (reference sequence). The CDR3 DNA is TGTGCCAGCAGCTTGCTTCCGGGACAGGGGGCGCCCGGGGAGCTGTTTTTT. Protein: CASSLLPGQGAPGELFF.